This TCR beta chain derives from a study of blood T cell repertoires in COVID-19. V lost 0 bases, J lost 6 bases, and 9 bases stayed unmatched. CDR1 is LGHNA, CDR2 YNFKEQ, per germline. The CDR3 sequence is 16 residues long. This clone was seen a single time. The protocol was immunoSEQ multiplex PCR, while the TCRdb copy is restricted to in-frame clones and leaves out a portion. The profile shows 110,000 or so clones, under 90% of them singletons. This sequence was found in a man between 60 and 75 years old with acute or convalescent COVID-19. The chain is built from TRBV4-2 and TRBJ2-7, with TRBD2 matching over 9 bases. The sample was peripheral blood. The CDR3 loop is CASSQEGGREPIEQYF. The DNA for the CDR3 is TGTGCCAGCAGCCAAGAAGGCGGGAGGGAGCCCATCGAGCAGTACTTC.